The 12 T cell receptor beta chains reported below all come from one sample, sequenced in a study of blood T cell repertoires in COVID-19 (TCRdb year 2020). The method behind the library was the immunoSEQ multiplex PCR assay. As stored in TCRdb, this immuneACCESS dataset retains in-frame rearrangements with V and J assigned. A fraction of the clones does not appear; measured against another copy, unresolved V genes explain less than half of the discrepancy, and the remainder lacks a known reason. Across this sample there are about 140,000 clones, with roughly 84% seen only once. Approximately 5.3% of the sample goes to the ten largest clones. Sequencing was carried out using PBMCs or T cells enriched from blood (not recorded which). These receptors all stem from a man between 65 and 85 years old who had been exposed to COVID-19.

The genes are TRBV5-1 and TRBJ2-1, with TRBD2 as a possible D gene (5 bases). Germline V gene lookup returns CDR1 SGHRS and CDR2 YFSETQ. V lost 1 base to trimming and J lost 0 bases, with 11 bases between them. The CDR3 covers 16 residues. The CDR3 nucleotides are TGCGCCAGCAGCTTGTCGGGGTCAAGCTCCTACAATGAGCAGTTCTTC. It yields the protein CASSLSGSSSYNEQFF.

The chain recombines TRBV28 with TRBJ2-7; no clear D gene. This CDR3 spans 12 amino acids. Looked up from germline, CDR1 is MDHEN and CDR2 is SYDVKM. V was shortened by 4 bases and J by 2 bases, with 6 bases between the two germline ends. The CDR3 region has the DNA TGTGCCAGCAGTTCTCCGGCCTACGAGCAGTACTTC. Its protein is CASSSPAYEQYF.

This clone was counted only a few times. This chain connects TRBV19 to TRBJ1-4, with 7 bases matching TRBD1. V shed 5 bases, J shed 0 bases, and the junction held 9 bases outside the gene matches. This CDR3 has 17 amino acids. CDR1 is LNHDA, CDR2 SQIVND, per germline (reference sequence). The chain's CDR3 is CASSGRRTGATNEKLFF. In DNA, the CDR3 is TGTGCCAGTAGTGGCCGTCGGACAGGTGCAACTAATGAAAAACTGTTTTTT.

This chain connects TRBV6-5 to TRBJ2-7, with D perhaps TRBD2 (5 bases). The CDR3 covers 14 residues. Deletions cut 4 bases from V and 6 bases from J, with 16 bases between. CDR1 is MNHEY, CDR2 SVGAGI, per germline. The CDR3 DNA follows: TGTGCCAGCAGTTCAGCGGTCCCCCCATGCGAGCAGTACTTC. Translation gives CASSSAVPPCEQYF.

DNA for the CDR3: TGTGCCAGCAGCCAAGCGGGAGGGCCTTACGAGCAGTACTTC. Translation gives CASSQAGGPYEQYF. V gene TRBV6-5 combines with J gene TRBJ2-7; TRBD2 matches 10 bases. V gave up 6 bases and J gave up 4 bases; unmatched junction bases: 6. The V gene's germline CDR1 is MNHEY and CDR2 SVGAGI. This CDR3 has 14 amino acids.

The chain carries TRBV7-6 and TRBJ1-5; D is possibly TRBD1 (6 bases). The germline V gene encodes CDR1 SGHVS and CDR2 FNYEAQ. V lost 6 bases and J lost 3, with 9 bases in between. This CDR3 comprises 13 residues. CDR3 sequence: CASSTGYNQPQHF. DNA for the CDR3: TGTGCCAGCAGTACAGGGTACAATCAGCCCCAGCATTTT.

The chain is built from TRBV10-1 and TRBJ1-1, with a possible D match to TRBD1 (6 bases). The CDR3 consists of 12 residues. V was shortened by 8 bases and J by 8 bases, with 15 bases between the two germline ends. Germline CDR1 WNHNN, CDR2 SYGVQD (reference sequence). This CDR3 reads CASSPDRSEAFF. CDR3 in DNA: TGCGCCAGCTCCCCAGACAGGTCGGAAGCTTTCTTT.

This clone was detected only a few times. The chain is built from TRBV21-1 and TRBJ1-3; the DNA was not compared with TRBD1, the D call given in the table. TRBV21-1 is marked as a pseudogene. This CDR3 comprises 16 residues. CDR3 loop: CASSKVTQGPGNTIYF. CDR3 bases: TGTGCCAGCAGCAAAGTGACACAGGGACCTGGAAACACCATATATTTT.

This chain links TRBV4-2 with TRBJ2-1, with TRBD2 matching over 11 bases. The ends lost 0 bases at V and 4 bases at J; junction bases unmatched: 8. CDR3 length equals 18 residues. The germline V gene encodes CDR1 LGHNA and CDR2 YNFKEQ. CDR3 region: CASSQDTRTSGPYNEQFF. CDR3 nucleotides: TGTGCCAGCAGCCAAGATACGAGGACTAGCGGGCCTTACAATGAGCAGTTCTTC.

V and J are TRBV7-2 and TRBJ1-5, with 10 bases lining up with TRBD1. The CDR3 spans 14 residues. Germline V CDR1 and CDR2: SGHTA, FQGNSA. Germline trimming cut 5 bases from V and 6 bases from J; bases unmatched to any gene: 4. CDR3 bases: TGTGCCAGCAGCACCCGGGACAGGGGTCAGCCCCAGCATTTT. Translated, it gives CASSTRDRGQPQHF.

This chain connects TRBV11-2 to TRBJ2-3, with 7 bases fitting TRBD2. The CDR3 has 14 residues. Trimming removed 5 bases from V and 2 bases from J; junction bases left unmatched: 4. The germline gives CDR1 SGHAT, CDR2 FQNNGV. The CDR3 DNA follows: TGTGCCAGCAGCCCTAGCGGTTTCACAGATACGCAGTATTTT. Translating it yields CASSPSGFTDTQYF. Together with reference TRBV11-2 and TRBJ2-3, the CDR3 gives the full variable domain: EAGVAQSPRYKIIEKRQSVAFWCNPISGHATLYWYQQILGQGPKLLIQFQNNGVVDDSQLPKDRFSAERLKGVDSTLKIQPAKLEDSAVYLCASSPSGFTDTQYFGPGTRLTVL.

The rearrangement joins TRBV4-3 to TRBJ2-7, with a possible D match to TRBD1 (6 bases). Germline values: CDR1 LGHNA, CDR2 YSLEER. The V end was cut by 0 bases, the J end by 3 bases, with 12 bases between. This CDR3 comprises 15 residues. DNA for the CDR3: TGCGCCAGCAGCCAAGATATAGGACAGTTCTACGAGCAGTACTTC. The encoded protein is CASSQDIGQFYEQYF.